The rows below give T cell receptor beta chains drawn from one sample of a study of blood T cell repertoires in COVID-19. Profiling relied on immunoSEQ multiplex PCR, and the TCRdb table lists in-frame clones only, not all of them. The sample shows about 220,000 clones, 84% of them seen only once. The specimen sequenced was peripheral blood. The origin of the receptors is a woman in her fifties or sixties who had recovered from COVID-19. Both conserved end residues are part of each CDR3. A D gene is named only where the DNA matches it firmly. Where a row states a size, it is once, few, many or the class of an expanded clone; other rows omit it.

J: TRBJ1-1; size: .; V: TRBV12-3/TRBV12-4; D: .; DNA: TGTGCCAGCAGTTGGGGCAATGAAGCTTTCTTT; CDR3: CASSWGNEAFF
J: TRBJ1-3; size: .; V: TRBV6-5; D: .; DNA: TGTGCCAGCAGTTACGACACTGGCTCTGGAAACACCATATATTTT; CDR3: CASSYDTGSGNTIYF
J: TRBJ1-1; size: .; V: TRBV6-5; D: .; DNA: TGTGCCAGCAGTTACGCCCCCAGGGGCCGCACTGAAGCTTTCTTT; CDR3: CASSYAPRGRTEAFF
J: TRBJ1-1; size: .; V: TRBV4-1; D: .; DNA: TGCGCCAGCAGCCCTCAGGGATATAAGGAAGCCAGAATGACTGAAGCTTTCTTT; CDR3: CASSPQGYKEARMTEAFF
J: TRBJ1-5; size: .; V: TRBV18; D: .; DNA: TGTGCCAGCTCACCACAGGGAAGTCGGGGGGTCGGGTCGAACCAGCCCCAGCATTTT; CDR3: CASSPQGSRGVGSNQPQHF
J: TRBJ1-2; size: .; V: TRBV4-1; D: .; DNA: TGCGCCAGCAGCCCCAGGACCGGGAGAGACTATGGCTACACCTTC; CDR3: CASSPRTGRDYGYTF
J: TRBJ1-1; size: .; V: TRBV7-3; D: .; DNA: TGTGCCAGCAGCTCCCAAGGAGAGAACACTGAAGCTTTCTTT; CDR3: CASSSQGENTEAFF
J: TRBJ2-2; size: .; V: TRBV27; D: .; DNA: TGTGCCAGCAGTTTATCATCGGTATGGACCGGGGAGCTGTTTTTT; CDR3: CASSLSSVWTGELFF
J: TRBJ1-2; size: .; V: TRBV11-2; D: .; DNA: TGTGCCAGCAGCCGGGGTTATGGCTACACCTTC; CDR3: CASSRGYGYTF
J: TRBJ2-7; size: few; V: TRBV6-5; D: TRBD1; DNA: TGTGCCAGCAGTAACAGGGGGCGATACTACGAGCAGTACTTC; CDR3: CASSNRGRYYEQYF
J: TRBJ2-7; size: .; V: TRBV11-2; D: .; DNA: TGTGCCAGCAGCTTAGATCTGAGCAACTCCAAAACCTACGAGCAGTACTTC; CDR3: CASSLDLSNSKTYEQYF
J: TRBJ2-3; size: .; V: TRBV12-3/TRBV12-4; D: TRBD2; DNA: TGTGCCAGCAGCCGACTAGCGGGGGGGCAGTATTTT; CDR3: CASSRLAGGQYF
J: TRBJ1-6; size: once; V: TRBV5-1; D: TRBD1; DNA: TGCGCCAGCAGCTTGGAAGGACAGGGAAGGGTTTTTAATTCACCCCTCCACTTT; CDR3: CASSLEGQGRVFNSPLHF
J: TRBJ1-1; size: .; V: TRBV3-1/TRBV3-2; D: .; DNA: TGTGCCAGCAGCCAGGAAGGAGCGAACACTGAAGCTTTCTTT; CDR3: CASSQEGANTEAFF
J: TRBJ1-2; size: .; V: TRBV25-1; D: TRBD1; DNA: TGTGCCAGCAGTGAATATATTCGAGGGACAGGGAGTTATGGCTACACCTTC; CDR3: CASSEYIRGTGSYGYTF
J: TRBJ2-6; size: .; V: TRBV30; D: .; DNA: TGTGCCTGGAGTATCCAACGTCGAGTCTACCCTGGGGCCAACGTCCTGACTTTC; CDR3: CAWSIQRRVYPGANVLTF
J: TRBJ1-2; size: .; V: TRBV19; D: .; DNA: TGTGCCAGTAGTATCAGGGGAGGGGTAACTTTCGGCTACACCTTC; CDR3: CASSIRGGVTFGYTF
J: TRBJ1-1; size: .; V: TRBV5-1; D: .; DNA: TGCGCCAGCAGTCCGACAGTCATGAACACTGAAGCTTTCTTT; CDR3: CASSPTVMNTEAFF
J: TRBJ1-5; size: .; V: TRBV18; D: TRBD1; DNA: TGTGCCAGCTCACCAAATGCGGGGACAGCGGGCAATCAGCCCCAGCATTTT; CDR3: CASSPNAGTAGNQPQHF
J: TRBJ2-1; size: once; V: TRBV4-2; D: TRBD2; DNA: TGTGCCAGCAGCCAAGCTCCCCTAGCGGGGGGGCATCTTTACAATGAGCAGTTCTTC; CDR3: CASSQAPLAGGHLYNEQFF
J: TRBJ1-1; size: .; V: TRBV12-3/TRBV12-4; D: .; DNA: TGTGCCAGCAGTACCACAGGAAACACTGAAGCTTTCTTT; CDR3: CASSTTGNTEAFF
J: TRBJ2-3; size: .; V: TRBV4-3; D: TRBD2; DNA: TGCGCCAGCAGCCAATCCCAAGCTACTAGCGGGGGGAGCACAGATACGCAGTATTTT; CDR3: CASSQSQATSGGSTDTQYF
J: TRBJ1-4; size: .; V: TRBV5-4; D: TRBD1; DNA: TGTGCCAGCAGCCCCGGGACAGGGCGGCATGAAAAACTGTTTTTT; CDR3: CASSPGTGRHEKLFF
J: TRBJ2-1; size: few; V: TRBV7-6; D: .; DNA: TGTGCCAGCAGCTCCCCGTTCGGCGGTATCGATGAGCAGTTCTTC; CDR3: CASSSPFGGIDEQFF
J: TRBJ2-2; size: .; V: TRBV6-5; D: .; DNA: TGTGCCAGCAAAAGCGGACCTACCACCGGGGAGCTGTTTTTT; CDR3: CASKSGPTTGELFF
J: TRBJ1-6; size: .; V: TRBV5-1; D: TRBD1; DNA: TGCGCCAGCAGCTACAGGCCCCATACAGGGGAGTATAATTCACCCCTCCACTTT; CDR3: CASSYRPHTGEYNSPLHF
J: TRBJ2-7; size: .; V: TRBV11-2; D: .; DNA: TGTGCCAGCAGCCCCATTTACGAGCAGTACTTC; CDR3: CASSPIYEQYF
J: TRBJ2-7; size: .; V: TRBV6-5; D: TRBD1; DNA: TGTGCCAGCACCTTAGAGGGGGCGCGAAACGAGCAGTACTTC; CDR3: CASTLEGARNEQYF
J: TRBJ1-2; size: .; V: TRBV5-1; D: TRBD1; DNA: TGCGCCAGCAGCTTGGAGGGGGCCCTGGGCTATGGCTACACCTTC; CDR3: CASSLEGALGYGYTF
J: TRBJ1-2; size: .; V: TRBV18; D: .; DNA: TGTGCCAGCTCACCAACCCGGCAGGACAGTTCGTATGGCTACACCTTC; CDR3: CASSPTRQDSSYGYTF
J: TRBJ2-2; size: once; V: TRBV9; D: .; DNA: TGTGCCAGCAGCGGGAGGGGAATTACGACCGAGGAGCTGTTTTTT; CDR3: CASSGRGITTEELFF
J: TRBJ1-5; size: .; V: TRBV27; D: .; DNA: TGTGCCAGCGCCCCTGGGGGGGATCAGCCCCAGCATTTT; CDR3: CASAPGGDQPQHF
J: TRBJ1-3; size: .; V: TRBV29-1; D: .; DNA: TGCAGCGTTGCAAACTCTGGAAACACCATATATTTT; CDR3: CSVANSGNTIYF
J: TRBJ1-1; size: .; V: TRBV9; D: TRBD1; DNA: TGTGCCAGCAGCGTTGACGCCGGGACAGAATACGGTGAAGCTTTCTTT; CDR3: CASSVDAGTEYGEAFF
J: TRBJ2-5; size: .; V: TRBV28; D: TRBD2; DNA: TGTGCCAGCAAGATCGGGGGGGTCCAAGAGACCCAGTACTTC; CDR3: CASKIGGVQETQYF
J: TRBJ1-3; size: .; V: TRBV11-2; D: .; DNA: TGTGCCAGCAGCCGAGGGGGAAGCTCTGGAAACACCATATATTTT; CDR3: CASSRGGSSGNTIYF
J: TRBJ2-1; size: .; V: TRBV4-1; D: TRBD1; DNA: TGCGCCAGCAGCCAAGGACCTCGCCGGGACAGGGCTTACAATGAGCAGTTCTTC; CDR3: CASSQGPRRDRAYNEQFF
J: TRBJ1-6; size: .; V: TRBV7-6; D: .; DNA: TGTGCCAGCAGCTTGTGGAGTTTCCCTTACACCTATAATTCACCCCTCCACTTT; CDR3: CASSLWSFPYTYNSPLHF
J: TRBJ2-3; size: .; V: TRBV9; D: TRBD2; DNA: TGTGCCAGCAGCGGGCAGCGGGGCACTAGCACAGATACGCAGTATTTT; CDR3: CASSGQRGTSTDTQYF
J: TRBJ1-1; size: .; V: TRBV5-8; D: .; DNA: TGTGCCAGCAGCTTGTCCGGGGTCTACGGAAACACTGAAGCTTTCTTT; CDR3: CASSLSGVYGNTEAFF
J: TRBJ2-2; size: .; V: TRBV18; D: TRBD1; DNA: TGTGCCAGCTCACCATTTTTCAGACAGGGTAACACCGGGGAGCTGTTTTTT; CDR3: CASSPFFRQGNTGELFF
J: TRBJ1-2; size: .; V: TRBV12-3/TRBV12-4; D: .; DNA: TGTGCCAGCAGTGCGGACGGGGGCTATGGCTACACCTTC; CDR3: CASSADGGYGYTF
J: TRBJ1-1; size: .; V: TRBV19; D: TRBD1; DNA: TGTGCCAGTAGTACTCGAAGGGGGCTCGACACTGAAGCTTTCTTT; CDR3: CASSTRRGLDTEAFF
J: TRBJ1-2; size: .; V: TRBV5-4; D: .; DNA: TGTGCCAGCAGCGATAGACGCGGGGCGCGGGTCGGCTACACCTTC; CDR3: CASSDRRGARVGYTF
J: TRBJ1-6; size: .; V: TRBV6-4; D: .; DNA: TGTGCCAGCAGTGAATTACAGAATTCACCCCTCCACTTT; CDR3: CASSELQNSPLHF
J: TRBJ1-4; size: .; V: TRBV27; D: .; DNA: TGTGCCAGCAGTTTATTTGGGCAGGGGAGTGAAAAACTGTTTTTT; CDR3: CASSLFGQGSEKLFF
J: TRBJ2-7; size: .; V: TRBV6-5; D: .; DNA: TGTGCCAGCAGTCCGTGGGACACTCATTCTCAAGAGCAGTACTTC; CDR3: CASSPWDTHSQEQYF
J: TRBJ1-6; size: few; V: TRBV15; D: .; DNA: TGTGCCACACACACCGGGTCTGATTCACCCCTCCACTTT; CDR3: CATHTGSDSPLHF
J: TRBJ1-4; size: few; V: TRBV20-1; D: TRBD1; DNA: TGCAGTGCTAGTCAGGGGGCGGCTAATGAAAAACTGTTTTTT; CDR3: CSASQGAANEKLFF
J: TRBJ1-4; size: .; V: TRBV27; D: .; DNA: TGTGCCAGCAGAACCGGGGGGGTTGCAACTAATGAAAAACTGTTTTTT; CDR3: CASRTGGVATNEKLFF
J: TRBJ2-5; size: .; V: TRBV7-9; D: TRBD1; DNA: TGTGCCAGCAGCCAACGACAGGGTGCCGAGACCCAGTACTTC; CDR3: CASSQRQGAETQYF
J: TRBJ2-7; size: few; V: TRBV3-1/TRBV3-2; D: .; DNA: TGTGCCAGCAGCCCAGCGGTCGAGCCCTACGAGCAGTACTTC; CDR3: CASSPAVEPYEQYF
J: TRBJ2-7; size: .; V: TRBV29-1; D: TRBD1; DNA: TGCAGCGTTTGGACAGGGGGCCTCTACGAGCAGTACTTC; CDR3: CSVWTGGLYEQYF
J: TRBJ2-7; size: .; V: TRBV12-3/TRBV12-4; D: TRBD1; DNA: TGTGCCAGCAGGCGACAGGGTGGCGAGCAGTACTTC; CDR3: CASRRQGGEQYF